Below, 8 T cell receptor beta chains from the same sample are listed, as sequenced in a study of STAT3 mutations in large granular lymphocyte leukemia. General study findings and limits: Every T-cell large granular lymphocyte leukemia patient had at least one immunodominant TCR beta clonotype.

The repertoire was sequenced with immunoSEQ multiplex PCR; TCRdb's copy has only in-frame clones and lacks some. Of about 15,000 clones in the sample, 70% to 90% were seen once. Their recognized antigens are unknown. Sequencing was carried out using peripheral blood mononuclear cells. The receptors stem from a man aged 50 to 59 with T-cell large granular lymphocyte leukemia. Some clones in this sample may be carry-over from other donors' samples.

The chain recombines TRBV13 with TRBJ1-2, with no clear D. V lost 5 bases and J lost 4, with 17 bases in between. CDR3 size: 15 residues. Germline values: CDR1 PRHDT, CDR2 FYEKMQ (reference sequence). For the CDR3, the DNA is TGTGCCAGCAGCCCCTCTTCCGTACGGTTCTATGGCTACACCTTC. Protein sequence: CASSPSSVRFYGYTF.

V gene TRBV7-2 combines with J gene TRBJ2-2, with TRBD1 identical over 10 bases. Germline V lookup: CDR1 SGHTA, CDR2 FQGNSA. This CDR3 comprises 13 residues. The V segment lost 7 bases and the J segment 9 bases; nucleotides outside the gene matches: 5. CDR3 nucleotide sequence: TGTGCCAGCAACGGACAGGGGGGCCGGGAGCTGTTTTTT. It yields the protein CASNGQGGRELFF. Variable domain in full (rest from reference TRBV7-2 and TRBJ2-2): GAGVSQSPSNKVTEKGKDVELRCDPISGHTALYWYRQSLGQGLEFLIYFQGNSAPDKSGLPSDRFSAERTGGSVSTLTIQRTQQEDSAVYLCASNGQGGRELFFGEGSRLTVL.

V gene TRBV2 combines with J gene TRBJ2-3, with D perhaps matching TRBD1 (5 bases). The CDR3 runs to 15 residues. Germline CDR1 SNHLY, CDR2 FYNNEI. Trimming removed 8 bases at V and 6 bases at J, with 21 bases between. CDR3 coding DNA: TGTGCCAGCTTAGGGGATAGACTCATGGGGGATACGCAGTATTTT. Translated, it gives CASLGDRLMGDTQYF.

The chain couples TRBV30 to TRBJ1-5; D remains unclear. The CDR3 extends over 11 amino acids. V lost 0 bases to trimming and J lost 6 bases, with 3 bases between them. Germline-derived CDR1 and CDR2 are GTSNPN and SVGIG (reference sequence). The CDR3 region is CAWSVGQPQHF. CDR3 bases: TGTGCCTGGAGTGTGGGTCAGCCCCAGCATTTT. Full variable domain (outside the CDR3, taken from reference TRBV30 and TRBJ1-5): SQTIHQWPATLVQPVGSPLSLECTVEGTSNPNLYWYRQAAGRGLQLLFYSVGIGQISSEVPQNLSASRPQDRQFILSSKKLLLSDSGFYLCAWSVGQPQHFGDGTRLSIL.

This rearrangement joins TRBV2 to TRBJ1-1; D remains unclear. The germline gives CDR1 SNHLY, CDR2 FYNNEI. The CDR3 runs to 14 residues. V was cut by 7 bases and J by 1 base, with 13 bases left in between. The CDR3 DNA reads TGTGCCAGCATCTTGTCGTGGGGGAACACTGAAGCTTTCTTT. Encoded protein: CASILSWGNTEAFF.

This rearrangement joins TRBV5-1 to TRBJ2-1; D remains ambiguous. Germline V gene sequence: CDR1 SGHRS, CDR2 YFSETQ. This CDR3 is 13 amino acids long. V gave up 1 base and J gave up 7 bases, with 9 bases separating them. DNA for the CDR3: TGCGCCAGCAGCTTGCGCGGCGAGAATGAGCAGTTCTTC. Its translation is CASSLRGENEQFF.

The V and J genes are TRBV5-5 and TRBJ1-3; 7 nucleotides agree with TRBD1. The germline V gene encodes CDR1 SGHKS and CDR2 YYEKEE (reference sequence). This CDR3 contains 15 residues. After removal of 0 bases from V and 4 bases from J, the junction contained 4 bases not matched to a gene. The chain's CDR3 is CASSLAGGGGNTIYF. CDR3 bases: TGTGCCAGCAGCTTGGCAGGGGGAGGCGGAAACACCATATATTTT.

This sequence joins TRBV6-5 and TRBJ1-1, with no clear D. Germline CDR1 is MNHEY and CDR2 is SVGAGI. The CDR3 is 11 amino acids. With 6 bases removed from V and 5 bases from J, the gap between germline ends came to 7 bases. The CDR3 DNA reads as TGTGCCAGCAGCGCCCGGACTGAAGCTTTCTTT. Its protein is CASSARTEAFF.